This T cell receptor beta chain was profiled in a study of control samples from healthy donors and cancer patients. The CDR3 is made up of 16 amino acids. Germline V gene sequence: CDR1 MNHEY, CDR2 SMNVEV (reference sequence). Deletions cut 1 base from V and 5 bases from J, with 14 bases between. Clones were read by immunoSEQ multiplex PCR, and TCRdb kept only the in-frame ones, dropping some. The table has about 54,000 clones, around 97% seen once; the top ten hold around 2%. The sequence was obtained from a woman between 25 and 40 years old in good health. Sequencing was done on a sample of blood. J is TRBJ1-4 and V is TRBV27; D perhaps matches TRBD1 (5 bases). The CDR3 sequence is CASSLWTFRGNEKLFF. The CDR3 coding sequence is TGTGCCAGCAGTTTATGGACATTTCGGGGCAATGAAAAACTGTTTTTT.